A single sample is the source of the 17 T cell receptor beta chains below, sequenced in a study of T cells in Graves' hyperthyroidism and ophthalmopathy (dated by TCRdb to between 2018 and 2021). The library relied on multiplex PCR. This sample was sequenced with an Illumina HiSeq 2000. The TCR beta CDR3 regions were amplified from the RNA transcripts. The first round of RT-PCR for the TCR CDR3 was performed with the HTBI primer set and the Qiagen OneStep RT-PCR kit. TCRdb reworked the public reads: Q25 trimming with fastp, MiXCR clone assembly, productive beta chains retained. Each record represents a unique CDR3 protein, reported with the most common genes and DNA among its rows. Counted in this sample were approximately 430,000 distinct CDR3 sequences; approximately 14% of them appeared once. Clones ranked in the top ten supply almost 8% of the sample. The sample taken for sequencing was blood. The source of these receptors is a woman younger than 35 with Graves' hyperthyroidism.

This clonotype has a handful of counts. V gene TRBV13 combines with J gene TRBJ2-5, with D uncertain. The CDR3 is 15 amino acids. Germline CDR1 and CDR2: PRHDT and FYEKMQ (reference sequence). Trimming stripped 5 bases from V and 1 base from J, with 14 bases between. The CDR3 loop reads CASSPPGTLQETQYF. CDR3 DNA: TGTGCCAGCAGCCCACCGGGCACTCTCCAAGAGACCCAGTACTTC. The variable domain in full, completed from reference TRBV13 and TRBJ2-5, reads AAGVIQSPRHLIKEKRETATLKCYPIPRHDTVYWYQQGPGQDPQFLISFYEKMQSDKGSIPDRFSAQQFSDYHSELNMSSLELGDSALYFCASSPPGTLQETQYFGPGTRLLVL.

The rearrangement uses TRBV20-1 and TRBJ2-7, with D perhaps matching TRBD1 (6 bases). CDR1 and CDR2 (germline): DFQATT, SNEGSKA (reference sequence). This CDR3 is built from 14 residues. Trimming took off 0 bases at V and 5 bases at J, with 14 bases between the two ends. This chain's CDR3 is CSARDRAGAHEQYF. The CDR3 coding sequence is TGCAGTGCTAGAGATCGTGCAGGGGCCCACGAGCAGTACTTC.

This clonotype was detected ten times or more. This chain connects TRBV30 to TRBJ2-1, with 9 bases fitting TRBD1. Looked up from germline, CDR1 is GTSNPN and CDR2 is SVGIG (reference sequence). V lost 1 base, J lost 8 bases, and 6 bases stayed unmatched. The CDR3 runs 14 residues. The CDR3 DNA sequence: TGTGCCTGGAGTGCCTGGACAGGGGTTGATGAGCAGTTCTTC. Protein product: CAWSAWTGVDEQFF.

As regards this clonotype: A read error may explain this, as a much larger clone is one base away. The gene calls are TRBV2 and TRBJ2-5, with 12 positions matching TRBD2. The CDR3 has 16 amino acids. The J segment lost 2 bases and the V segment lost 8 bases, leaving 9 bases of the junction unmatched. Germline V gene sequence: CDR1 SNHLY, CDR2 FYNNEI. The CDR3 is CASGGPGLAGQETQYF. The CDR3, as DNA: TGTGCCAGCGGTGGGCCAGGACTAGCGGGGCAAGAGACCCAGTACTTC.

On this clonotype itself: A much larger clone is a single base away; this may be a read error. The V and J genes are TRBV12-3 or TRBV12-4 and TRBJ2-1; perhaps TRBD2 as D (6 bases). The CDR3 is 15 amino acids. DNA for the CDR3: TGTGCCAGCAGTCTAGCGCTTCAAAGCTACAGTGAGCAGTTCTTC. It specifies CASSLALQSYSEQFF.

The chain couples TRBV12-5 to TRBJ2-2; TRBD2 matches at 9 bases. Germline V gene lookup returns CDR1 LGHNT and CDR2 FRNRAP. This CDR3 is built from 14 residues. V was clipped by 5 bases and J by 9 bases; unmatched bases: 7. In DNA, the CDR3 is TGTGCTAGTGGTCTGAGCGGGGGGAGTAGGGAGCTGTTTTTT. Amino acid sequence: CASGLSGGSRELFF.

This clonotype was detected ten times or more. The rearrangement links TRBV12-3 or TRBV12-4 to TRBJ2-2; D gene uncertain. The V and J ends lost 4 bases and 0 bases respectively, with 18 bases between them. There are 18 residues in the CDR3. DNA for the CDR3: TGTGCCAGCAGTTCCTTATCGACCGAAGATACGAACACCGGGGAGCTGTTTTTT. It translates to CASSSLSTEDTNTGELFF.

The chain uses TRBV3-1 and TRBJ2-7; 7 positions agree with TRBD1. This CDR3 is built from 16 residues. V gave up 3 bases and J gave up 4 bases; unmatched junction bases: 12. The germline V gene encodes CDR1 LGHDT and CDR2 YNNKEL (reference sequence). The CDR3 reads CASSHPVGTDDYEQYF. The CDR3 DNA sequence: TGTGCCAGCAGCCACCCGGTTGGGACAGATGATTACGAGCAGTACTTC.

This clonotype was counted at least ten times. This CDR3 reads CASSLRGRDTDTQYF. As DNA, the CDR3 is TGTGCCAGCAGCTTAAGAGGCAGGGACACAGATACGCAGTATTTT. The chain joins TRBV7-8 to TRBJ2-3; perhaps TRBD1 as D (5 bases). The length of the CDR3 is 15 residues. Trimming took 2 bases from V and 2 from J, leaving 11 bases between them. The germline V gene encodes CDR1 SGHVS and CDR2 FQNEAQ.

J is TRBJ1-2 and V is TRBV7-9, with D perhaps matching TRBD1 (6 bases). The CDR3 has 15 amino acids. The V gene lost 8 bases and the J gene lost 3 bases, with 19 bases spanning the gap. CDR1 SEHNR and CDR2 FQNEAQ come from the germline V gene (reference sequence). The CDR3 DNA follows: TGTGCCAGCCGCGGGGCGGGGGCCGAATACTATGGCTACACCTTC. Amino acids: CASRGAGAEYYGYTF.

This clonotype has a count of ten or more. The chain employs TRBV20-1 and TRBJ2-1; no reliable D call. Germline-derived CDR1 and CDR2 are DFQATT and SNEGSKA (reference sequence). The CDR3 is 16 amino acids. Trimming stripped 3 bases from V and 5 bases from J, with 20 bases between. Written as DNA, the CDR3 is TGCAGTGCTAGGAGGCCGGGTTATGGGCCAAACAATGAGCAGTTCTTC. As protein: CSARRPGYGPNNEQFF.

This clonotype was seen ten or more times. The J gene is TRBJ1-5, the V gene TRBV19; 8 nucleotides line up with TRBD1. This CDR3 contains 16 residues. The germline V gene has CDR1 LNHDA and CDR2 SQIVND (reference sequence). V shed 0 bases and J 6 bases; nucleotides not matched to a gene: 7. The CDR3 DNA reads TGTGCCAGTAGTATAGAGGGCAGGGGGCGTTTTCAGCCCCAGCATTTT. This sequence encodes CASSIEGRGRFQPQHF.

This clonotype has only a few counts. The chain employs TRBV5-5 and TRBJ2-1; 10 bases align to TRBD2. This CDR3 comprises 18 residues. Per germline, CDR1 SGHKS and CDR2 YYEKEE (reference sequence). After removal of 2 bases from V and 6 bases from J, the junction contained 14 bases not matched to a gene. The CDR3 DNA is TGTGCCAGCAGCTTAGGATGGCTAGCGGGAGCCCGGGGCAATGAGCAGTTCTTC. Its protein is CASSLGWLAGARGNEQFF.

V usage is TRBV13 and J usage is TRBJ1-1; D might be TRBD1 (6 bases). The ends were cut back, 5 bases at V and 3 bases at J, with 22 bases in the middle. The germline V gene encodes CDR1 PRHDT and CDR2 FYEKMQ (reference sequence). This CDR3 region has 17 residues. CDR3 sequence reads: CASSPPQNPGAHTEAFF. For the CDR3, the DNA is TGTGCCAGCAGCCCACCACAAAATCCAGGGGCGCACACTGAAGCTTTCTTT.

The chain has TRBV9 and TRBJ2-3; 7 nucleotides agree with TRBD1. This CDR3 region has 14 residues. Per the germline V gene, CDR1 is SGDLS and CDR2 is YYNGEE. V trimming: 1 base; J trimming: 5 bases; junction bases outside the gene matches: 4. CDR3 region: CASSVIGGRDTQYF. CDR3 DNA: TGTGCCAGCAGCGTAATAGGGGGCAGAGATACGCAGTATTTT.

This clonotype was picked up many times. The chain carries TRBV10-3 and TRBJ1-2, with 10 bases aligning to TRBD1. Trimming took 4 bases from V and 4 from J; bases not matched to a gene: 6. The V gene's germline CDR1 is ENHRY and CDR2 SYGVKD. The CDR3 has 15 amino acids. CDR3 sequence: CAISVGTGDGYGYTF. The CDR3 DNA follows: TGTGCCATCAGTGTGGGGACAGGGGACGGCTATGGCTACACCTTC.

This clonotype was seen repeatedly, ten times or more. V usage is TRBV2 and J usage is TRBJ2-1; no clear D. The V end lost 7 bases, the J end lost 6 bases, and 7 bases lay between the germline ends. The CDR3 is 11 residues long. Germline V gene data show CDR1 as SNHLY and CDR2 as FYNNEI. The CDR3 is CASTRSNEQFF. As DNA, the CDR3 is TGTGCCAGCACCCGGAGCAATGAGCAGTTCTTC.